The 21 T cell receptor beta chains listed next were all sequenced from one sample in a study of low-dose radiotherapy and immunotherapy resistance in tumors. cDNA synthesis used a TRAV/TRBV-specific primer set for both chains. Amplification of TCRs used a constant-region primer and V-primer adapter for around 18 PCR cycles. One entry per CDR3 protein results from TCRdb running MiXCR on the reads. The sample yields around 100,000 distinct CDR3 sequences, 20% to 25% seen once. Time point specified: after trial treatment. Treatment of the sample: LDRT plus nivolumab, ipilimumab, low-dose cyclophosphamide and aspirin (RACIN trial). Sample: PBMCs, taken after low-dose radiotherapy plus immunotherapy. These TCRs come from a female donor with ovarian cancer.

This clonotype was counted at least ten times. V is TRBV10-3 and J is TRBJ2-7; maybe TRBD1 (9 bases). CDR3 length: 16 amino acids. The V gene lost 10 bases and the J gene lost 6 bases, with 28 bases spanning the gap. Germline V gene data show CDR1 as ENHRY and CDR2 as SYGVKD. The CDR3 DNA sequence: TGTGCCACGACCGGGACAGGGACTAGTACGGGGGGCGAGCAGTACTTC. Translating it yields CATTGTGTSTGGEQYF.

This clonotype was counted a few times. The V call is TRBV11-2, the J call TRBJ2-5, with a possible D match to TRBD2 (6 bases). The CDR3 is 15 residues long. Germline values: CDR1 SGHAT, CDR2 FQNNGV. V was clipped by 4 bases and J by 5 bases, with 17 bases between them. The CDR3 sequence: CASSSRLGKGETQYF. CDR3 nucleotide sequence: TGTGCCAGCAGCTCCCGACTAGGGAAAGGGGAGACCCAGTACTTC.

This clonotype was detected ten times or more. The chain links TRBV2 to TRBJ2-4; D is unclear. From germline, CDR1 is SNHLY and CDR2 FYNNEI. CDR3 size: 13 residues. V was trimmed by 6 bases and J by 0 bases, leaving 6 bases between them. CDR3 residues: CASRAGAKNIQYF. CDR3 nucleotides: TGTGCCAGCAGGGCCGGAGCCAAAAACATTCAGTACTTC.

This clonotype was counted ten times or more. The V and J genes are TRBV18 and TRBJ1-1; tentative D call: TRBD1 (6 bases). The germline V gene encodes CDR1 KGHSH and CDR2 LQKENI. This CDR3 region has 15 residues. V shed 4 bases and J shed 7 bases, with 19 bases lying between them. The CDR3 spells CASSLARDTRGEAFF. CDR3 coding DNA: TGTGCCAGCTCACTAGCCCGGGACACCCGGGGTGAAGCTTTCTTT.

Many counts were recorded for this clonotype. This sequence joins TRBV6-2 or TRBV6-3 and TRBJ1-5; 11 bases are a match to TRBD1. The CDR3 extends over 16 amino acids. V shed 3 bases and J 6 bases; nucleotides not matched to a gene: 7. CDR1 is MNHEY, CDR2 SVGEGT, per germline. CDR3: CASSYIGQGAGQPQHF. Here the CDR3 DNA reads TGTGCCAGCAGTTATATAGGACAGGGGGCTGGTCAGCCCCAGCATTTT.

In this sample, this clonotype turned up many times. J is TRBJ1-3 and V is TRBV20-1; D is undetermined. CDR3 length equals 14 residues. CDR1 DFQATT and CDR2 SNEGSKA come from the germline V gene (reference sequence). V was shortened by 5 bases and J by 0 bases, with 11 bases between the two germline ends. CDR3 sequence: CSASTISSGNTIYF. The CDR3 region has the DNA TGCAGTGCTTCGACCATCTCCTCTGGAAACACCATATATTTT.

The chain has TRBV4-1 and TRBJ2-3; 12 nucleotides match TRBD2. The CDR3 is 18 amino acids. Looked up from germline, CDR1 is MGHRA and CDR2 is YSYEKL. V was clipped by 1 base and J by 2 bases; unmatched bases: 7. DNA for the CDR3: TGCGCCAGCAGCCAAGCCCTAGCGGGGGGGCGGGACACAGATACGCAGTATTTT. This encodes CASSQALAGGRDTDTQYF.

The gene calls are TRBV5-1 and TRBJ2-7; 9 bases match TRBD1. J was trimmed by 2 bases and V by 0 bases; bases with no gene match: 3. Germline-derived CDR1 and CDR2 are SGHRS and YFSETQ. The length of the CDR3 is 15 residues. CDR3 in DNA: TGCGCCAGCAGCTTGGTTGGGGACAGGGCCTACGAGCAGTACTTC. Its protein is CASSLVGDRAYEQYF.

This clonotype has ten or more counts. The V and J genes are TRBV4-1 and TRBJ1-6; 7 bases align to TRBD1. The J segment lost 0 bases and the V segment lost 3 bases, leaving 20 bases of the junction unmatched. Germline V gives CDR1 MGHRA, CDR2 YSYEKL. There are 22 residues in the CDR3. The CDR3 reads CASSQIAPGQAGESSYNSPLHF. The CDR3, as DNA: TGCGCCAGCAGCCAGATTGCCCCCGGACAGGCGGGAGAAAGCTCCTATAATTCACCCCTCCACTTT.

The sample holds a few counts of this clonotype. This chain joins TRBV28 and TRBJ1-1; D uncertain. The CDR3 spans 15 residues. With 5 bases removed from V and 4 bases from J, the gap between germline ends came to 17 bases. Germline V lookup: CDR1 MDHEN, CDR2 SYDVKM. The CDR3 loop is CASSGPDGDLTEAFF. DNA for the CDR3: TGTGCCAGCAGTGGGCCCGACGGGGATCTCACTGAAGCTTTCTTT.

This clonotype was detected ten times or more. The chain has TRBV10-2 and TRBJ2-7; D might be TRBD1 or TRBD2, each matching 5 bases. Per germline, CDR1 WSHSY and CDR2 SAAADI. V lost 8 bases and J 6 bases, leaving 14 bases between the germline ends. This CDR3 has 12 amino acids. CDR3 DNA sequence: TGCGCCAGCCGGAGGCAGGGCGGCGAGCAGTACTTC. Residues: CASRRQGGEQYF.

This clonotype was counted at least ten times. The chain carries TRBV3-1 and TRBJ2-3, with D tentatively TRBD1 or TRBD2 (7 bases each). V shed 4 bases and J shed 5 bases, with 13 bases lying between them. CDR1 and CDR2 from the germline V gene are LGHDT and YNNKEL (reference sequence). CDR3 size: 14 residues. The CDR3 spells CASSPGRGGDTQYF. CDR3 in DNA: TGTGCCAGCAGCCCGGGCAGGGGGGGAGATACGCAGTATTTT.

This clonotype was picked up many times. The genes are TRBV12-3 or TRBV12-4 and TRBJ2-1, with D maybe TRBD2 (6 bases). This CDR3 spans 16 amino acids. The germline V and J ends were trimmed by 6 bases and 0 bases, with 15 bases remaining between them. CDR3: CASSRLAGSSYNEQFF. In nucleotides, the CDR3 is TGTGCCAGCAGCCGCTTAGCCGGGAGCTCCTACAATGAGCAGTTCTTC.

The genes are TRBV6-1 and TRBJ2-2; the D is unclear. The CDR3 has 14 amino acids. Germline V gives CDR1 MNHNS, CDR2 SASEGT. Between the trimmed V and J ends, which lost 4 bases and 2 bases, there was a span of 8 bases. DNA for the CDR3: TGTGCCAGCAGTGTACAGATTAACACCGGGGAGCTGTTTTTT. Its protein product is CASSVQINTGELFF.

Note on this clonotype: This sequence is one base from a far larger clone and is likely a read error. The rearrangement links TRBV5-1 to TRBJ2-1, with 9 bases identical to TRBD1. The germline V gene encodes CDR1 SGHRS and CDR2 YFSETQ. The CDR3 extends over 14 amino acids. Trimming took 7 bases from V and 10 from J; bases not matched to a gene: 12. This chain's CDR3 is CASARPGQGNEQFF. CDR3 nucleotide sequence: TGCGCCAGCGCCAGACCGGGACAGGGAAACGAGCAGTTCTTC. The full variable domain, with the rest looked up from reference TRBV5-1 and TRBJ2-1, is KAGVTQTPRYLIKTRGQQVTLSCSPISGHRSVSWYQQTPGQGLQFLFEYFSETQRNKGNFPGRFSGRQFSNSRSEMNVSTLELGDSALYLCASARPGQGNEQFFGPGTRLTVL.

This clonotype has ten or more counts. V gene TRBV20-1 combines with J gene TRBJ2-7; TRBD1 matches at 7 bases. Germline assignment: CDR1 DFQATT and CDR2 SNEGSKA (reference sequence). V shed 6 bases and J 0 bases; nucleotides not matched to a gene: 8. The CDR3 is 14 amino acids. The CDR3 loop is CSARDSRSSYEQYF. The CDR3 DNA follows: TGCAGTGCCAGGGACAGTCGAAGCTCCTACGAGCAGTACTTC.

This clonotype was counted many times. The chain is built from TRBV20-1 and TRBJ1-2, with D possibly TRBD1 on 6 matching bases. From germline, CDR1 is DFQATT and CDR2 SNEGSKA (reference sequence). CDR3 length: 17 amino acids. Trimming cost V 0 bases and J 4 bases, with 21 bases left between them. CDR3 sequence (DNA): TGCAGTGCTAGAGATGGAGGAAGGGGGGTCGGGGGCTATGGCTACACCTTC. It encodes CSARDGGRGVGGYGYTF.

This clonotype showed up many times. The V and J genes are TRBV3-1 and TRBJ2-5, with 10 bases identical to TRBD2. Germline CDR1 and CDR2: LGHDT and YNNKEL (reference sequence). The CDR3 loop spans 15 amino acids. V lost 4 bases to trimming and J lost 1 base; unmatched junction nucleotides: 3. The CDR3 DNA reads as TGTGCCAGCAGCCTAAGCGGGGGGGCCCAAGAGACCCAGTACTTC. Amino acids: CASSLSGGAQETQYF.

This clonotype was picked up many times. Germline is not matched at one junction end, which may reflect a read error. The chain employs TRBV3-1 and TRBJ2-5; tentatively, D is TRBD2 (6 bases). Per germline, CDR1 LGHDT and CDR2 YNNKEL (reference sequence). CDR3 length: 18 residues. Written as DNA, the CDR3 is TGTGCCAGCAGCCAAAGGGCCTTCAGCAGCGGCGGGGAAGAGATCCAGTACTTC. Translation: CASSQRAFSSGGEEIQYF.

In its sample, this clonotype was seen many times. The chain joins TRBV7-9 to TRBJ2-5; 10 positions agree with TRBD1. CDR3 length: 17 residues. Germline trimming cut 0 bases from V and 7 bases from J; bases unmatched to any gene: 11. Germline V gene sequence: CDR1 SEHNR, CDR2 FQNEAQ (reference sequence). The CDR3 DNA reads as TGTGCCAGCAGCTTAGCGACCGGGACAGGGGTCGTCGGGACCCAGTACTTC. Translated: CASSLATGTGVVGTQYF.

This clonotype was recorded many times. The chain links TRBV25-1 to TRBJ1-4, with 7 positions matching TRBD1. Germline lookup yields CDR1 MGHDK and CDR2 SYGVNS. This CDR3 spans 14 amino acids. V was pared by 2 bases and J by 7 bases, with 4 bases of the junction left unmatched. CDR3 nucleotides: TGTGCCAGCAGTGAAAGACAGGGAATTGAAAAACTGTTTTTT. Its translation is CASSERQGIEKLFF.